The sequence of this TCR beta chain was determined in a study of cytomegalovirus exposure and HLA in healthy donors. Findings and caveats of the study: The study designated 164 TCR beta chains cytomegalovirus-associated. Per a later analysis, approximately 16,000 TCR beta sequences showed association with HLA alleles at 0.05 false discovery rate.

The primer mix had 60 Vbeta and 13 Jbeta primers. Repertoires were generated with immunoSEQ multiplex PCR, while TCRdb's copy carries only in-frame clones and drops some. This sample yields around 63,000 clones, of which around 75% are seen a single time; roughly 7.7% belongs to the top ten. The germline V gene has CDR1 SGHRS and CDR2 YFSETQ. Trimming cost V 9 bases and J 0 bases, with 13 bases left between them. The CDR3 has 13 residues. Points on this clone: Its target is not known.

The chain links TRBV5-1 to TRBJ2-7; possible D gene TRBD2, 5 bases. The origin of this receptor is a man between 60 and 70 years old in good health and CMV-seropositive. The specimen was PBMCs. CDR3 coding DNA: TGCGCCACCCGACTTGCGGGCTCCTACGAGCAGTACTTC. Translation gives CATRLAGSYEQYF.